Presented here are 5 T cell receptor beta chains from one specimen sequenced in a study of T-cell reconstitution after alpha-beta-depleted transplantation in children. The library targeted TCRbeta and was prepared with unique molecular identifiers. Each CDR3 protein gets one entry after TCRdb re-called the PCR reads with MiXCR. The sample lists approximately 430,000 distinct CDR3 sequences, about 17% occurring once. The sample in question was PBMCs, mostly from graft donor cells, obtained 360 days after TCRalphabeta/CD19-depleted stem cell transplant. These receptors were taken from a boy younger than two who had a stem cell transplant for Wiskott-Aldrich syndrome, so the T cells may come from the graft donor.

The rearrangement links TRBV7-2 to TRBJ2-7; 8 nucleotides match TRBD1. Germline-derived CDR1 and CDR2 are SGHTA and FQGNSA. This CDR3 is built from 15 residues. The J segment lost 2 bases and the V segment lost 3 bases, leaving 6 bases of the junction unmatched. The CDR3 DNA reads as TGTGCCAGCAGCTTCGGACAGGGTCGTCCCTACGAGCAGTACTTC. Encoded protein: CASSFGQGRPYEQYF.

This clonotype showed up just a few times. The rearrangement joins TRBV10-3 to TRBJ2-5; 8 bases agree with TRBD2. The CDR3 contains 19 residues. Germline CDR1 and CDR2: ENHRY and SYGVKD. V lost 0 bases to trimming and J lost 5 bases; unmatched junction nucleotides: 17. CDR3 region: CAISESGVVTSGVWETQYF. As DNA, the CDR3 is TGTGCCATCAGTGAGTCAGGAGTTGTCACTAGCGGAGTCTGGGAGACCCAGTACTTC.

This chain links TRBV20-1 with TRBJ2-2; 12 bases line up with TRBD2. This CDR3 has 17 amino acids. Germline CDR1 and CDR2: DFQATT and SNEGSKA (reference sequence). The V gene end was trimmed by 2 bases and the J gene end by 3 bases; junction bases not matched to a gene: 7. CDR3: CSARFLAGGPYTGELFF. CDR3 in DNA: TGCAGTGCTAGATTTCTAGCGGGGGGGCCTTACACCGGGGAGCTGTTTTTT.

The chain employs TRBV2 and TRBJ2-7; 7 bases are shared with TRBD1. There are 12 residues in the CDR3. From germline, CDR1 is SNHLY and CDR2 FYNNEI. V was pared by 9 bases and J by 3 bases, with 5 bases of the junction left unmatched. CDR3 DNA sequence: TGTGCCAGAGGGGACAGCCTCTACGAGCAGTACTTC. Protein sequence: CARGDSLYEQYF.

This clonotype was observed many times. The V gene is TRBV4-3, the J gene TRBJ2-2; no definite D call. Between the trimmed V and J ends, which lost 1 base and 4 bases, there was a span of 4 bases. CDR3 length: 13 amino acids. CDR1 and CDR2 (germline): LGHNA, YSLEER. For the CDR3, the DNA is TGCGCCAGCAGCCAAGCTATCACCGGGGAGCTGTTTTTT. Protein product: CASSQAITGELFF.